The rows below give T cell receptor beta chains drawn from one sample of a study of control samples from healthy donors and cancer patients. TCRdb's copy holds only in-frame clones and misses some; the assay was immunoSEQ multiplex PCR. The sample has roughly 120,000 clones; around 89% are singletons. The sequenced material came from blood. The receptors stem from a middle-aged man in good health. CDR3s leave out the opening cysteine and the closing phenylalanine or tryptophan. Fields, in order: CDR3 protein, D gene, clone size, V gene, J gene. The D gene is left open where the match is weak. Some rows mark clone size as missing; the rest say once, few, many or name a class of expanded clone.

CDR3: AWSVRREGGYT
D: NA
size: NA
V: TRBV30
J: TRBJ1-2

CDR3: ASSPRQGFYEQY
D: TRBD1
size: NA
V: TRBV28
J: TRBJ2-7

CDR3: ASSPQGSYGYT
D: NA
size: NA
V: TRBV6-6
J: TRBJ1-2

CDR3: ASSVGLAGSYNEQF
D: TRBD2
size: NA
V: TRBV9
J: TRBJ2-1

CDR3: ASIGQGRKNGYT
D: TRBD1
size: NA
V: TRBV5-5
J: TRBJ1-2

CDR3: ATSENSGTENEKLF
D: TRBD1
size: NA
V: TRBV24-1
J: TRBJ1-4

CDR3: ASSGGAGRDTQY
D: TRBD2
size: NA
V: TRBV19
J: TRBJ2-3

CDR3: ASSQDMTSGGYNEQF
D: TRBD2
size: NA
V: TRBV3-1/TRBV3-2
J: TRBJ2-1

CDR3: ASSSSGGNEQF
D: TRBD1
size: NA
V: TRBV11-2
J: TRBJ2-1

CDR3: ASSLVVAGIQETQY
D: TRBD2
size: NA
V: TRBV5-1
J: TRBJ2-5

CDR3: ASSSGQTYGYT
D: TRBD1
size: once
V: TRBV18
J: TRBJ1-2

CDR3: ATRGPNYGYT
D: TRBD1
size: NA
V: TRBV6-5
J: TRBJ1-2